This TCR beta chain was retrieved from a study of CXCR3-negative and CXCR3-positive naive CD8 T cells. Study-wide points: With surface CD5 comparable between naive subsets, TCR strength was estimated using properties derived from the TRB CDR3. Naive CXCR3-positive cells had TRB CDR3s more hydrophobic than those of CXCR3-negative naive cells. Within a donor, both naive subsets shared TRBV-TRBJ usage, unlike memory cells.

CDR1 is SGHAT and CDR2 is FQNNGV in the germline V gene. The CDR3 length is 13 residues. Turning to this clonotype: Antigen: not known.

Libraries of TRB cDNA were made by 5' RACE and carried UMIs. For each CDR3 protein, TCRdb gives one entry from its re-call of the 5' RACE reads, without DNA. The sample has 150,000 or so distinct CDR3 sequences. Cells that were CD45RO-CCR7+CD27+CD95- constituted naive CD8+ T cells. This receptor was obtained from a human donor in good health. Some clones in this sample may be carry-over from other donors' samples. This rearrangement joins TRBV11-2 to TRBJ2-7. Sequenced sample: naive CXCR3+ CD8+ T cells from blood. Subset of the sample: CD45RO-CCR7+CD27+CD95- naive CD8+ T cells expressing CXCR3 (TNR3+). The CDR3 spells CASSLGVNYEQYF.